This T cell receptor (beta chain) was captured in a study of regulatory T cells in long-lasting Graves disease. This clonotype was counted many times. Antigen unknown. Study observations and caveats: Whereas approximately 980 public clonotypes were shared by new patients, persistent patients shared more, at over 2,500.

This CDR3 region has 14 residues. V gave up 2 bases and J gave up 4 bases; unmatched junction bases: 4. Looked up from germline, CDR1 is GTSNPN and CDR2 is SVGIG (reference sequence). Researchers made TCR beta libraries by using iRepertoire HTBI primers and running Arm-PCR on CDR3 regions. A single record per CDR3 protein comes from TCRdb applying MiXCR to the multiplex PCR reads. The data contain about 500,000 distinct CDR3 sequences, about 17% of them singletons. The time point is: newly diagnosed GD, antithyroid drugs for less than 3 months. Preparation of the TCR library used RNA extracted from PBMCs. Criteria from the American Thyroid Association guidelines were applied to diagnose Graves' disease. A further study also used this sample, focusing on T cells in Graves' hyperthyroidism and ophthalmopathy. That report adds: The HTBI primer set was used in a first-round RT-PCR of the TCR CDR3. Ophthalmopathy cases were set apart from stable hyperthyroidism by a 13 V-J model.

This chain connects TRBV30 to TRBJ2-1; 8 bases are shared with TRBD2. Sequenced here: peripheral blood mononuclear cells (PBMCs), sampled at new diagnosis, from a patient treated with antithyroid drugs. The TCR comes from a man aged 35 to 55 with Graves disease. In DNA, the CDR3 is TGTGCCTGGAGTAGACTAGCGAATTACAATGAGCAGTTCTTC. As protein: CAWSRLANYNEQFF.